This section outlines one T cell receptor beta chain sequence together with its context. Antigen: not known. An end of the junction does not agree with germline; a read error may underlie this. This CDR3 is built from 13 residues. The data were taken from a study of tumor-infiltrating lymphocytes in primary liver carcinoma. Study-wide context: Surgical resection was used to treat these primary liver carcinoma patients. Whole-study results and caveats: Researchers found tumor-adjacent and tumor-blood pairs overlapped less than tumor region pairs.

TCR beta cDNA was made from 450 to 550 ng total RNA with a constant-region primer. Sequencing libraries for TCR beta derived from three nested multiplex PCR rounds that used slightly modified ARM-PCR. TRBV1-TRBV30 forward primers and a C-beta reverse primer were used in the first two PCR rounds, which each ran for 9 to 10 cycles. Each CDR3 protein gets one entry after TCRdb re-called the multiplex PCR reads with MiXCR. The table records 180,000 or so distinct CDR3 sequences, about 60% of them present only once. RNA isolated from unsorted whole blood supplied the blood RNA, with germline DNA also extracted. Patients were chronically HBV-infected and treatment-naive. The researchers drew 3 to 5 milliliters of peripheral blood before surgery.

The TCR was taken from a man aged 35 to 55 with primary liver carcinoma and hepatitis B virus infection. The chain recombines TRBV12-3 or TRBV12-4 with TRBJ2-1, with D perhaps matching TRBD1 (6 bases). Sequenced: peripheral blood. CDR3 loop: CATRGSSYNGQFF. CDR3 DNA sequence: TGTGCCACAAGGGGGAGCTCCTACAATGGGCAGTTCTTC.